This T cell receptor beta chain was recovered during a study of blood T cell repertoires in COVID-19. Whole-study context: Sources were T cells, B-cell-depleted T cells, or PBMCs; the material itself was cDNA or gDNA.

TCRdb's table, derived via immunoSEQ multiplex PCR, lists solely in-frame clones and lacks some. Of 150,000 to 190,000 clones in the sample, 70% to 85% were seen once. Germline V gene data show CDR1 as LGHNA and CDR2 as YNFKEQ. The J segment lost 10 bases and the V segment lost 3 bases, leaving 8 bases of the junction unmatched. The CDR3 totals 15 residues. The receptor's source is a woman between 45 and 65 years old with acute or convalescent COVID-19. The chain uses TRBV4-2 and TRBJ1-6; 8 positions agree with TRBD1. Sequenced material: peripheral blood. The CDR3 nucleotides read TGTGCCAGCAGCCAGCCCGGACAGGGAGGGTCACCCCTCCACTTT. Encoded protein: CASSQPGQGGSPLHF.